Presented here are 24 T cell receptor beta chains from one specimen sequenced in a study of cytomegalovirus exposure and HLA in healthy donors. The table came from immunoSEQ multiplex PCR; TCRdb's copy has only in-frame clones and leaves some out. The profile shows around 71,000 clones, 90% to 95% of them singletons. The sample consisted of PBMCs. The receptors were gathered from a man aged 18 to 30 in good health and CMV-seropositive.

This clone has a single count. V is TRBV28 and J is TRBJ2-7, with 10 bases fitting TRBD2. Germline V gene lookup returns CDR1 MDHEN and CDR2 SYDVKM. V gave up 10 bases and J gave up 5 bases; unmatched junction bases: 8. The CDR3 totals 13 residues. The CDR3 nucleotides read TGTGCCACCAAACTAGCGGGAATCGACGAGCAGTACTTC. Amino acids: CATKLAGIDEQYF.

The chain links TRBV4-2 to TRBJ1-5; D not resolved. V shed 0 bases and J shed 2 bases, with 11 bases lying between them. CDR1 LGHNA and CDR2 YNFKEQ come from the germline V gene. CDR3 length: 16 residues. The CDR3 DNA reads TGTGCCAGCAGCCAAGATCTGCAGTATGGCAATCAGCCCCAGCATTTT. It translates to CASSQDLQYGNQPQHF.

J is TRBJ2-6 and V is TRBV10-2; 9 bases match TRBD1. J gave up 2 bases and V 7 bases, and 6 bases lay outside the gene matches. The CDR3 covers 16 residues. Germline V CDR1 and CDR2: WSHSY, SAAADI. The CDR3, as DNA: TGCGCCAGCATCCGGGGGACAGGGACTGGGGCCAACGTCCTGACTTTC. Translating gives CASIRGTGTGANVLTF.

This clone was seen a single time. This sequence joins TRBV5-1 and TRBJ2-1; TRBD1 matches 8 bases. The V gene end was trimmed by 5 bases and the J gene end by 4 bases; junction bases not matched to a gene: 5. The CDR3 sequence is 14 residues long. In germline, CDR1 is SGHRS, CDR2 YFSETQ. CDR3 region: CASSWDRSYNEQFF. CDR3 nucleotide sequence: TGCGCCAGCAGTTGGGACAGGTCTTACAATGAGCAGTTCTTC.

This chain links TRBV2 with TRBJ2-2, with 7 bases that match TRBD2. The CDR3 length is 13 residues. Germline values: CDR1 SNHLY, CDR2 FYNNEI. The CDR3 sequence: CAGGKGFTGELFF. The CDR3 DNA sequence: TGTGCGGGGGGGAAGGGTTTCACCGGGGAGCTGTTTTTT.

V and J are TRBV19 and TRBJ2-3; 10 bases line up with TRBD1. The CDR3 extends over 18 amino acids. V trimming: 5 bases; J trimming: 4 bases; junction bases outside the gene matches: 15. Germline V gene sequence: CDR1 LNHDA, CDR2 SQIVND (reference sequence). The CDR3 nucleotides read TGTGCCAGTAGTTTCATCGGGCGGGGGACAGGGGAATCAGATACGCAGTATTTT. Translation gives CASSFIGRGTGESDTQYF.

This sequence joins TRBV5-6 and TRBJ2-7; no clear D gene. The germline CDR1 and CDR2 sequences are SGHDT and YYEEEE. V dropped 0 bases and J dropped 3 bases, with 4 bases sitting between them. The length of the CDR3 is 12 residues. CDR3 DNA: TGTGCCAGCAGCTTGGACGGCTACGAGCAGTACTTC. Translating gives CASSLDGYEQYF.

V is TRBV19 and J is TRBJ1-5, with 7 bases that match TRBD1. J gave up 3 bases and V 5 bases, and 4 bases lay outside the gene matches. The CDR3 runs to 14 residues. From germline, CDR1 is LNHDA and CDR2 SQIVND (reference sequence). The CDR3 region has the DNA TGTGCCAGTAGTCTGACAGGGTCCAATCAGCCCCAGCATTTT. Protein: CASSLTGSNQPQHF.

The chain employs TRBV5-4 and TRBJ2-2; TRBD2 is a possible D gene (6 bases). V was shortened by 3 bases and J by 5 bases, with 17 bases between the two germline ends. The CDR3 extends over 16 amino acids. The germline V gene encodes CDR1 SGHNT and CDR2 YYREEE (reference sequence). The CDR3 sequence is CASSYGVRRGTGELFF. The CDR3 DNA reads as TGTGCCAGCAGCTACGGAGTCCGCCGGGGGACCGGGGAGCTGTTTTTT.

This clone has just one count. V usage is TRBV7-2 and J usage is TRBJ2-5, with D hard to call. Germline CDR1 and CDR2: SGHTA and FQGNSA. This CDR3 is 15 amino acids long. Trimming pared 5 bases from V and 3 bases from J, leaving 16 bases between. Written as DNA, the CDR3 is TGTGCCAGCAGCCTAAGAGGAGACGGTAAAGAGACCCAGTACTTC. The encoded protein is CASSLRGDGKETQYF.

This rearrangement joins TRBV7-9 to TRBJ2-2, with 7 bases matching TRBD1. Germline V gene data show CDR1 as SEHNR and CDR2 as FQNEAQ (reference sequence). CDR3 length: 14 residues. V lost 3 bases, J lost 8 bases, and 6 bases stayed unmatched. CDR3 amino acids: CASSLTGYAGELFF. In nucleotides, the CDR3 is TGTGCCAGCAGCTTGACAGGGTACGCGGGGGAGCTGTTTTTT.

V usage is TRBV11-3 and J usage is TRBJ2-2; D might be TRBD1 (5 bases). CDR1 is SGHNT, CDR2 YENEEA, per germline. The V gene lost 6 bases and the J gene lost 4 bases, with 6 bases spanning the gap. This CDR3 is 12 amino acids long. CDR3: CASRQGTGELFF. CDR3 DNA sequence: TGTGCCAGCAGGCAGGGCACCGGGGAGCTGTTTTTT.

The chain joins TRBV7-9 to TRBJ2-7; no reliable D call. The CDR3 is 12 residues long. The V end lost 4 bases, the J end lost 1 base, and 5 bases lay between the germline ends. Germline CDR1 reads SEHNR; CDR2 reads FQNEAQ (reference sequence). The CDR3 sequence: CASSSVSYEQYF. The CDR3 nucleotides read TGTGCCAGCAGCTCGGTTTCCTACGAGCAGTACTTC.

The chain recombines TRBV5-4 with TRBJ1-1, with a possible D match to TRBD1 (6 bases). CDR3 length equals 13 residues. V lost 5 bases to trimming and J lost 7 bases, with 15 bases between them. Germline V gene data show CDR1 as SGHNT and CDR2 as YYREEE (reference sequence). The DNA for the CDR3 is TGTGCCAGCAGGGCAGGGGACAAGGTTGAAGCTTTCTTT. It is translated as CASRAGDKVEAFF.

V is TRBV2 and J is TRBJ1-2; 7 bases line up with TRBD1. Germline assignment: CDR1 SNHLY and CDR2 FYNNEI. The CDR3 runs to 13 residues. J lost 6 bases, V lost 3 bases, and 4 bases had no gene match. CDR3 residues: CASSDDRENGYTF. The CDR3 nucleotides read TGTGCCAGCAGTGACGACAGGGAGAATGGCTACACCTTC.

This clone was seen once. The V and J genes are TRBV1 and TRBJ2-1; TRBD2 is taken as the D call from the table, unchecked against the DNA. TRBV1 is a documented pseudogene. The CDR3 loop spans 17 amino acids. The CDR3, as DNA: TGCACCAGCAGGAACCTAACTAGCGGGAGGCACTACAATGAGCAGTTCTTC. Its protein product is CTSRNLTSGRHYNEQFF.

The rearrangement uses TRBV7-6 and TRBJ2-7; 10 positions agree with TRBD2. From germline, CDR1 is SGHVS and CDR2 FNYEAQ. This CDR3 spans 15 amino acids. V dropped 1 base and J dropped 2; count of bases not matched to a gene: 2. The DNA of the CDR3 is TGTGCCAGCAGCTTAGGGCTAGCGGGAGCCTACGAGCAGTACTTC. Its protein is CASSLGLAGAYEQYF.

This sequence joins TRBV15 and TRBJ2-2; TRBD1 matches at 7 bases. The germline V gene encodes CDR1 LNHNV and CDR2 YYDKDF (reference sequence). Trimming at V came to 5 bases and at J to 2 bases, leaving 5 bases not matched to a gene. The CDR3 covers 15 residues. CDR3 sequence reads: CATSGRQGNTGELFF. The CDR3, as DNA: TGTGCCACCAGCGGGAGACAGGGAAACACCGGGGAGCTGTTTTTT.

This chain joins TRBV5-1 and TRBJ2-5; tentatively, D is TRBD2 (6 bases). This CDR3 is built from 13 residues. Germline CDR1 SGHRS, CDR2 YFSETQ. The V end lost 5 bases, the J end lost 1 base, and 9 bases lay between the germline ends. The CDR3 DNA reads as TGCGCCAGCAGTCGGGAGCTCCAAGAGACCCAGTACTTC. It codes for CASSRELQETQYF.

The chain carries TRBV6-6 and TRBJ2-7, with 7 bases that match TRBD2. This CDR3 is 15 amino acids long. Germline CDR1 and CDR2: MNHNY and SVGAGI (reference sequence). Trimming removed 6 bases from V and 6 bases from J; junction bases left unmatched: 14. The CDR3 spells CASRPPGEGLGEQYF. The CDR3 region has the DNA TGTGCCAGCAGACCCCCGGGGGAGGGCCTAGGCGAGCAGTACTTC.

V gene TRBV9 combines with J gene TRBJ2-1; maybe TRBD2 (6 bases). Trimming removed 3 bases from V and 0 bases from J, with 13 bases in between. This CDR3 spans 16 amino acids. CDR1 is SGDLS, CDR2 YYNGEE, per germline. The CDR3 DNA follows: TGTGCCAGCAGCGCCGTACGGGGGAGCTCCTACAATGAGCAGTTCTTC. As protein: CASSAVRGSSYNEQFF.

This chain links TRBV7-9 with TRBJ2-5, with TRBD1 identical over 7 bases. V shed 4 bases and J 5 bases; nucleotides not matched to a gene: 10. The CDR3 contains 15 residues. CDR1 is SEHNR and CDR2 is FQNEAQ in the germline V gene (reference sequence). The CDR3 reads CASSSDRAGGETQYF. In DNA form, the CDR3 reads TGTGCCAGCAGCTCAGACAGGGCTGGGGGTGAGACCCAGTACTTC.

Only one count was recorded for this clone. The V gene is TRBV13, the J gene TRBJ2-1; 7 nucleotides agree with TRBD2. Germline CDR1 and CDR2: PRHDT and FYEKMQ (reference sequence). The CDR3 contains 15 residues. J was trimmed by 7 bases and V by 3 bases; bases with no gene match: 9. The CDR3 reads CASSFPGLDENEQFF. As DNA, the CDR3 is TGTGCCAGCAGCTTCCCTGGACTAGATGAGAATGAGCAGTTCTTC. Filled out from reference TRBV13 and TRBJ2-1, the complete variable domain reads AAGVIQSPRHLIKEKRETATLKCYPIPRHDTVYWYQQGPGQDPQFLISFYEKMQSDKGSIPDRFSAQQFSDYHSELNMSSLELGDSALYFCASSFPGLDENEQFFGPGTRLTVL.

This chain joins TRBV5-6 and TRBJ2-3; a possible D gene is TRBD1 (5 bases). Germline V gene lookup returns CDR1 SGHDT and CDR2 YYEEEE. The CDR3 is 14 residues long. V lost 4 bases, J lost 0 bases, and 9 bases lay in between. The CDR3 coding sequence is TGTGCCAGCAGCCCTACAGGAAGCACAGATACGCAGTATTTT. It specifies CASSPTGSTDTQYF.